This entry describes one T cell receptor (beta chain). Its antigen remains unknown. These data belong to a study of T cell responses to AZD1222 COVID-19 vaccine. Broader study findings: Unmutated regions of variants are reportedly targeted by nearly half of spike-specific TCRs.

The assay was immunoSEQ multiplex PCR, and TCRdb's table has in-frame clones only and misses some. Of more than 30,000 clones listed, roughly 90% are singletons. With 5 bases clipped from V and 3 bases from J, the junction kept 4 bases outside the gene matches. The CDR3 consists of 13 residues. Sequencing was performed on peripheral blood, taken 28 days after the second AZD1222 dose. This clonotype originated in an adult who received the AZD1222 COVID-19 vaccine. The gene calls are TRBV12-3 or TRBV12-4 and TRBJ2-7, with TRBD1 matching 7 bases. DNA of the CDR3: TGTGCCAGCAGTCAGGGACAGAACTACGAGCAGTACTTC. Translated, it gives CASSQGQNYEQYF.